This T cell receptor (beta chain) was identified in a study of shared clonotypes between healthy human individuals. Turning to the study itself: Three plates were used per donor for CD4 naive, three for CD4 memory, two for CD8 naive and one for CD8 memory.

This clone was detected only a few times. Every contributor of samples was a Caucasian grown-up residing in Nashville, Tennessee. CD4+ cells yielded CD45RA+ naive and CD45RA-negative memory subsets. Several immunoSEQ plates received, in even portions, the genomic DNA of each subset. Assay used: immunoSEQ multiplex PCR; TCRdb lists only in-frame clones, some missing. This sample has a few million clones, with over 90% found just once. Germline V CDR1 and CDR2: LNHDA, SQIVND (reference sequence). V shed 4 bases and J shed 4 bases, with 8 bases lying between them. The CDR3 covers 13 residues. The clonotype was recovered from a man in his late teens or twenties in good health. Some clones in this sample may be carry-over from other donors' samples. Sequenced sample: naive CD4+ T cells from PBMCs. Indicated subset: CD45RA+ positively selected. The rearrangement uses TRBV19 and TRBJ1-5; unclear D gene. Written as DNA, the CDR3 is TGTGCCAGTAGTAGCCTTAATAATCAGCCCCAGCATTTT. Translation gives CASSSLNNQPQHF. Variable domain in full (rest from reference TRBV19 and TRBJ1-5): DGGITQSPKYLFRKEGQNVTLSCEQNLNHDAMYWYRQDPGQGLRLIYYSQIVNDFQKGDIAEGYSVSREKKESFPLTVTSAQKNPTAFYLCASSSLNNQPQHFGDGTRLSIL.